Listed below are T cell receptor beta chains from one sample, sequenced in a study of control samples from healthy donors and cancer patients. Measured with immunoSEQ multiplex PCR; TCRdb has only the in-frame clones, and not every one. Of tens of thousands of clones listed, more than 85% are singletons. The sequenced sample was PBMCs. The receptors here all came from a woman aged 40-49 years with head and neck cancer. Both conserved end residues are trimmed from each CDR3.

j_call: TRBJ2-7
v_call: TRBV19
cdr3_aa: ASSMGQGLSYEQY

j_call: TRBJ2-7
v_call: TRBV15
cdr3_aa: ATSRDWVGQGPYEQY

j_call: TRBJ2-7
v_call: TRBV27
cdr3_aa: ASRPKLGEQY

j_call: TRBJ2-5
v_call: TRBV10-2
cdr3_aa: ASSERYQETQY

j_call: TRBJ1-2
v_call: TRBV5-4
cdr3_aa: ASSFRQGANYGYT

j_call: TRBJ2-6
v_call: TRBV4-2
cdr3_aa: ASSLLTGGANVLT

j_call: TRBJ2-7
v_call: TRBV7-6
cdr3_aa: ASSQKTGTSGVLEQY

j_call: TRBJ2-7
v_call: TRBV30
cdr3_aa: AWSVAAPYEQY

j_call: TRBJ1-2
v_call: TRBV5-1
cdr3_aa: ASSEATLDGYT

j_call: TRBJ1-2
v_call: TRBV7-9
cdr3_aa: ASSSLGQGAGDGYT

j_call: TRBJ2-7
v_call: TRBV30
cdr3_aa: AWSVLDGVVKN

j_call: TRBJ2-5
v_call: TRBV28
cdr3_aa: ASSPSDSQETQY

j_call: TRBJ1-2
v_call: TRBV27
cdr3_aa: ASGAGPSRGYT

j_call: TRBJ1-4
v_call: TRBV28
cdr3_aa: ASDDGVEKLF

j_call: TRBJ2-1
v_call: TRBV6-5
cdr3_aa: ASRPPSGLYNEQF

j_call: TRBJ1-1
v_call: TRBV18
cdr3_aa: ASSPPRVRTEAF